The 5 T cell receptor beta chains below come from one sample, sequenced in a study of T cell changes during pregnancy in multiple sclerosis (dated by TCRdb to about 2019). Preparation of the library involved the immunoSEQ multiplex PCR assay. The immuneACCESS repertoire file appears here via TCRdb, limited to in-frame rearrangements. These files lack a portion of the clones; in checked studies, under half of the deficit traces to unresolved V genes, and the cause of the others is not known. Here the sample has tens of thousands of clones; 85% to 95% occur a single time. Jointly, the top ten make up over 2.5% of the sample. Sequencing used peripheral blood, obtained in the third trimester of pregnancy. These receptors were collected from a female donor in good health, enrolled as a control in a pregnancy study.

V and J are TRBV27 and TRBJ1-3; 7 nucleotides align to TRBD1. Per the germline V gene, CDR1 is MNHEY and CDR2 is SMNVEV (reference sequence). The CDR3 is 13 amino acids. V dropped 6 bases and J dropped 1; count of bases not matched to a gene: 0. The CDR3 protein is CASRDRSGNTIYF. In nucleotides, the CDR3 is TGTGCCAGCAGGGACAGGTCTGGAAACACCATATATTTT.

The CDR3 reads CASSEDRGYEQYF. CDR3 sequence (DNA): TGCGCCAGCAGCGAGGACAGGGGTTACGAGCAGTACTTC. The chain carries TRBV5-1 and TRBJ2-7; 9 bases map to TRBD1. V dropped 4 bases and J dropped 4; count of bases not matched to a gene: 3. CDR1 and CDR2 from the germline V gene are SGHRS and YFSETQ. The CDR3 consists of 13 residues. The full variable domain, rest sourced from reference TRBV5-1 and TRBJ2-7, is KAGVTQTPRYLIKTRGQQVTLSCSPISGHRSVSWYQQTPGQGLQFLFEYFSETQRNKGNFPGRFSGRQFSNSRSEMNVSTLELGDSALYLCASSEDRGYEQYFGPGTRLTVT.

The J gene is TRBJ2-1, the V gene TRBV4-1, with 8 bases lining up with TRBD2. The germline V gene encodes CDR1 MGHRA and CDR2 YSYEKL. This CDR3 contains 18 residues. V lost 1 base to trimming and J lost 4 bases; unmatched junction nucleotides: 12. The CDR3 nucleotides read TGCGCCAGCAGCCAAGCCCCCGGGGGTAGCGGGACTTACAATGAGCAGTTCTTC. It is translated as CASSQAPGGSGTYNEQFF.

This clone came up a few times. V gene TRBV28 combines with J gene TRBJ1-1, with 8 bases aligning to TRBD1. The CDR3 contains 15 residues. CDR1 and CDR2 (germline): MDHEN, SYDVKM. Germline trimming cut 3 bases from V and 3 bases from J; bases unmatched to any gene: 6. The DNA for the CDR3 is TGTGCCAGCAGTTTGGCAGGGGGCGTCGACACTGAAGCTTTCTTT. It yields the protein CASSLAGGVDTEAFF. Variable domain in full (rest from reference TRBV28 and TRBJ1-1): DVKVTQSSRYLVKRTGEKVFLECVQDMDHENMFWYRQDPGLGLRLIYFSYDVKMKEKGDIPEGYSVSREKKERFSLILESASTNQTSMYLCASSLAGGVDTEAFFGQGTRLTVV.

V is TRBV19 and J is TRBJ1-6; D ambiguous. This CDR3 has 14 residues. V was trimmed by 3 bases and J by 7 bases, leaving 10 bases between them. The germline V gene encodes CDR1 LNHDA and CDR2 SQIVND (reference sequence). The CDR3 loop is CASSMIHSNSPLHF. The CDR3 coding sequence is TGTGCCAGTAGTATGATTCACTCAAATTCACCCCTCCACTTT.